This entry lists 32 T cell receptor beta chains sequenced from one sample in a study of CD4+ T cells in melanoma. Generated by immunoSEQ multiplex PCR, the TCRdb table keeps only in-frame clones and is missing some. Of approximately 14,000 clones listed, roughly 72% are singletons. The specimen was cells from a culture (not recorded whether cultured in vitro). These receptors were collected from a human donor with melanoma.

This chain links TRBV19 with TRBJ2-3; 11 bases fit TRBD2. The CDR3 totals 17 residues. Germline V gene sequence: CDR1 LNHDA, CDR2 SQIVND (reference sequence). Trimming took 3 bases from V and 4 from J; bases not matched to a gene: 9. The CDR3 loop is CASSIQRLAGRADTQYF. DNA for the CDR3: TGTGCCAGTAGTATTCAGAGACTAGCGGGGAGGGCAGATACGCAGTATTTT. Full variable domain (outside the CDR3, taken from reference TRBV19 and TRBJ2-3): DGGITQSPKYLFRKEGQNVTLSCEQNLNHDAMYWYRQDPGQGLRLIYYSQIVNDFQKGDIAEGYSVSREKKESFPLTVTSAQKNPTAFYLCASSIQRLAGRADTQYFGPGTRLTVL.

This sequence joins TRBV29-1 and TRBJ2-5; D uncertain. Germline lookup yields CDR1 SQVTM and CDR2 ANQGSEA. CDR3 length equals 13 residues. Trimming shortened V by 3 bases and J by 5 bases, and 13 bases separated the two germline ends. In DNA form, the CDR3 reads TGCAGCGTTGAGTTAGGCGGCGGTGAGACCCAGTACTTC. It translates to CSVELGGGETQYF.

The chain uses TRBV30 and TRBJ2-3; 7 bases line up with TRBD1. The CDR3 has 20 residues. Germline V gene data show CDR1 as GTSNPN and CDR2 as SVGIG (reference sequence). V lost 0 bases, J lost 0 bases, and 18 bases stayed unmatched. The chain's CDR3 is CAWSVRLGTVMGWSTDTQYF. The CDR3 DNA sequence: TGTGCCTGGAGTGTACGCCTTGGGACAGTCATGGGCTGGAGCACAGATACGCAGTATTTT. Variable domain in full (rest from reference TRBV30 and TRBJ2-3): SQTIHQWPATLVQPVGSPLSLECTVEGTSNPNLYWYRQAAGRGLQLLFYSVGIGQISSEVPQNLSASRPQDRQFILSSKKLLLSDSGFYLCAWSVRLGTVMGWSTDTQYFGPGTRLTVL.

This sequence joins TRBV5-4 and TRBJ2-5; D assignment may be TRBD1 or TRBD2 (6 bases each). Germline V gene lookup returns CDR1 SGHNT and CDR2 YYREEE (reference sequence). The CDR3 has 15 residues. Trimming stripped 4 bases from V and 4 bases from J, with 17 bases between. The CDR3 is CASSPRGERGETQYF. The CDR3 nucleotides are TGTGCCAGCAGCCCGAGGGGGGAAAGGGGAGAGACCCAGTACTTC.

The gene calls are TRBV7-3 and TRBJ1-5, with D maybe TRBD1 (5 bases). CDR3 size: 17 residues. Trimming took 2 bases from V and 6 from J, leaving 20 bases between them. Germline V gives CDR1 SGHTA, CDR2 FQGTGA. The CDR3 loop reads CASSLSARGFSGQPQHF. For the CDR3, the DNA is TGTGCCAGCAGCTTATCAGCGCGGGGGTTCTCAGGTCAGCCCCAGCATTTT.

V gene TRBV28 combines with J gene TRBJ1-1; no clear D gene. The CDR3 covers 11 residues. Trimming removed 4 bases from V and 4 bases from J, with 4 bases in between. Germline loops: CDR1 MDHEN, CDR2 SYDVKM. The CDR3 reads CASSSITEAFF. The CDR3 nucleotides are TGTGCCAGCAGTTCGATCACTGAAGCTTTCTTT.

The CDR3 spells CASSGGGSETQYF. Written as DNA, the CDR3 is TGCGCCAGTTCCGGAGGGGGTTCAGAGACCCAGTACTTC. V and J are TRBV5-1 and TRBJ2-5, with D possibly called TRBD1 or TRBD2 (6 bases each). The CDR3 spans 13 residues. The V and J ends lost 8 bases and 4 bases respectively, with 15 bases between them. Germline assignment: CDR1 SGHRS and CDR2 YFSETQ.

The chain joins TRBV4-2 to TRBJ1-2, with a tentative D call TRBD1 (6 bases). Germline assignment: CDR1 LGHNA and CDR2 YNFKEQ. The CDR3 is made up of 15 amino acids. Between the trimmed V and J ends, which lost 4 bases and 4 bases, there was a span of 16 bases. The CDR3 coding sequence is TGTGCCAGCAGCCCCGAAAATACAGGGAGCTATGGCTACACCTTC. Translated, it gives CASSPENTGSYGYTF.

The J gene is TRBJ1-2, the V gene TRBV7-3; 8 bases are a match to TRBD1. The CDR3 runs 13 residues. With V trimmed by 2 bases and J by 13 bases, 9 bases remained unmatched. Germline CDR1 is SGHTA and CDR2 is FQGTGA. The CDR3 loop is CASSLFEGQALTF. CDR3 DNA sequence: TGTGCCAGCAGCTTATTTGAGGGACAGGCGCTCACCTTC.

There are a few counts of this clone. This chain links TRBV9 with TRBJ2-5; 7 positions agree with TRBD2. Trimming cost V 0 bases and J 2 bases; bases outside gene matches: 1. The germline CDR1 and CDR2 sequences are SGDLS and YYNGEE. The CDR3 extends over 14 amino acids. CDR3 nucleotides: TGTGCCAGCAGCGTAGGGGGGGGGCAAGAGACCCAGTACTTC. Translated: CASSVGGGQETQYF.

The chain couples TRBV5-1 to TRBJ2-3; TRBD1 aligns across 7 bases. In germline, CDR1 is SGHRS, CDR2 YFSETQ. The CDR3 consists of 13 residues. Trimming cost V 6 bases and J 3 bases; bases outside gene matches: 4. CDR3: CASNGQATDTQYF. The CDR3 region has the DNA TGCGCCAGCAACGGACAGGCGACAGATACGCAGTATTTT.

The rearrangement links TRBV30 to TRBJ2-5; 10 bases align to TRBD2. CDR3 length: 14 residues. In germline, CDR1 is GTSNPN, CDR2 SVGIG (reference sequence). Trimming at V came to 3 bases and at J to 4 bases, leaving 5 bases not matched to a gene. This chain's CDR3 is CAWRLAGFGETQYF. The DNA of the CDR3 is TGTGCCTGGAGACTAGCGGGGTTTGGAGAGACCCAGTACTTC.

The J gene is TRBJ2-3, the V gene TRBV7-2, with D perhaps TRBD2 (7 bases). V was clipped by 0 bases and J by 6 bases, with 16 bases between them. The CDR3 contains 16 residues. The germline V gene encodes CDR1 SGHTA and CDR2 FQGNSA. The CDR3 loop reads CASSLAGGGGSDTQYF. The CDR3 DNA reads as TGTGCCAGCAGCTTAGCTGGGGGCGGGGGCTCGGATACGCAGTATTTT.

V gene TRBV2 combines with J gene TRBJ2-3; weak D call: TRBD2 (5 bases). Trimming pared 5 bases from V and 4 bases from J, leaving 22 bases between. Germline V lookup: CDR1 SNHLY, CDR2 FYNNEI. CDR3 length: 17 amino acids. As DNA, the CDR3 is TGTGCCAGCAGTTCTCCCTTCGCCCCCCCCGGGGCAGATACGCAGTATTTT. Protein sequence: CASSSPFAPPGADTQYF.

The rearrangement uses TRBV19 and TRBJ1-6, with a tentative D call TRBD1 (5 bases). V was trimmed by 7 bases and J by 5 bases, leaving 18 bases between them. This CDR3 is 16 amino acids long. Germline V CDR1 and CDR2: LNHDA, SQIVND (reference sequence). Here the CDR3 DNA reads TGTGCCAGTAATAAGGGGCAGGGTTGGAATAATTCACCCCTCCACTTT. This translates into CASNKGQGWNNSPLHF. Together with reference TRBV19 and TRBJ1-6, the CDR3 gives the full variable domain: DGGITQSPKYLFRKEGQNVTLSCEQNLNHDAMYWYRQDPGQGLRLIYYSQIVNDFQKGDIAEGYSVSREKKESFPLTVTSAQKNPTAFYLCASNKGQGWNNSPLHFGNGTRLTVT.

This chain joins TRBV7-2 and TRBJ1-2; D gene uncertain. Germline V gene lookup returns CDR1 SGHTA and CDR2 FQGNSA. Deletions cut 1 base from V and 3 bases from J, with 6 bases between. The CDR3 loop spans 13 amino acids. CDR3 nucleotide sequence: TGTGCCAGCAGCTTAGTTTGGGACTATGGCTACACCTTC. Protein sequence: CASSLVWDYGYTF.

Only one count was recorded for this clone. J is TRBJ1-6 and V is TRBV28, with D maybe TRBD1 (5 bases). This CDR3 comprises 13 residues. The ends were cut back, 3 bases at V and 12 bases at J, with 12 bases in the middle. Germline V gene lookup returns CDR1 MDHEN and CDR2 SYDVKM. The CDR3 DNA reads as TGTGCCAGCAGTTTTGGGGCTGTTAGACCCCTCCACTTT. Translation: CASSFGAVRPLHF. Complete variable domain (other parts from reference TRBV28 and TRBJ1-6): DVKVTQSSRYLVKRTGEKVFLECVQDMDHENMFWYRQDPGLGLRLIYFSYDVKMKEKGDIPEGYSVSREKKERFSLILESASTNQTSMYLCASSFGAVRPLHFGNGTRLTVT.

CDR3 protein: CAWAKNSYNSPLHF. As DNA, the CDR3 is TGTGCCTGGGCGAAGAACTCCTATAATTCACCCCTCCACTTT. This chain uses TRBV30 with TRBJ1-6, with D uncertain. Trimming stripped 5 bases from V and 0 bases from J, with 8 bases between. The CDR3 is 14 residues long. CDR1 and CDR2 from the germline V gene are GTSNPN and SVGIG (reference sequence).

This chain joins TRBV14 and TRBJ2-7; weak D call: TRBD2 (5 bases). Deletions cut 1 base from V and 6 bases from J, with 7 bases between. Germline values: CDR1 SGHDN, CDR2 FVKESK. The CDR3 consists of 12 residues. CDR3 in amino acids: CASSQVRAEQYF. The CDR3 nucleotides are TGTGCCAGCAGCCAAGTGAGGGCCGAGCAGTACTTC.

This clone was counted only a few times. CDR3 protein: CASSLVGGADTQYF. In DNA form, the CDR3 reads TGTGCCAGCAGCTTAGTTGGGGGCGCAGATACGCAGTATTTT. The V call is TRBV11-2, the J call TRBJ2-3, with a possible D match to TRBD1 (6 bases). Germline CDR1 SGHAT, CDR2 FQNNGV. This CDR3 comprises 14 residues. Trimming left V 1 base short and J 4 bases short, with 9 bases between.

The V and J genes are TRBV5-1 and TRBJ2-5, with D hard to call. Trimming took 2 bases from V and 3 from J, leaving 11 bases between them. The germline gives CDR1 SGHRS, CDR2 YFSETQ. This CDR3 is built from 14 residues. The CDR3 nucleotides are TGCGCCAGCAGCTTTTTCTCATTAGAAGAGACCCAGTACTTC. Protein product: CASSFFSLEETQYF.

The V gene is TRBV27, the J gene TRBJ1-5; D remains unclear. Germline V gene data show CDR1 as MNHEY and CDR2 as SMNVEV (reference sequence). The CDR3 spans 13 residues. V lost 1 base, J lost 7 bases, and 8 bases lay in between. CDR3 coding DNA: TGTGCCAGCAGTTTATACGGCTGGCAGCCCCAGCATTTT. Translated, it gives CASSLYGWQPQHF.

This chain links TRBV6-6 with TRBJ1-4, with D unclear. V was cut by 2 bases and J by 7 bases, with 11 bases left in between. The CDR3 covers 14 residues. Germline V gene lookup returns CDR1 MNHNY and CDR2 SVGAGI (reference sequence). Here the CDR3 DNA reads TGTGCCAGCAGTTACAGGTCTAGGGTTGAAAAACTGTTTTTT. The encoded protein is CASSYRSRVEKLFF.

The rearrangement uses TRBV9 and TRBJ2-5; 12 bases match TRBD2. Germline loops: CDR1 SGDLS, CDR2 YYNGEE. The CDR3 loop spans 16 amino acids. The ends lost 4 bases at V and 1 base at J; junction bases unmatched: 5. The CDR3 spells CASSQGLAGSQETQYF. Here the CDR3 DNA reads TGTGCCAGCAGCCAAGGACTAGCGGGGAGCCAAGAGACCCAGTACTTC.

This clone was observed a handful of times. V gene TRBV5-1 combines with J gene TRBJ1-4, with 9 bases aligning to TRBD1. CDR1 and CDR2 from the germline V gene are SGHRS and YFSETQ. This CDR3 contains 15 residues. The V segment lost 4 bases and the J segment 8 bases; nucleotides outside the gene matches: 9. In DNA, the CDR3 is TGCGCCAGCAGCGCCGGACAGGGGTTAGGGGAAAAACTGTTTTTT. Residues: CASSAGQGLGEKLFF.

The CDR3 spells CASSANPNTEAFF. CDR3 DNA: TGTGCCAGCAGCGCGAACCCGAACACTGAAGCTTTCTTT. The rearrangement joins TRBV7-6 to TRBJ1-1; no clear D. CDR1 is SGHVS, CDR2 FNYEAQ, per germline. V shed 5 bases and J shed 1 base, with 8 bases lying between them. This CDR3 comprises 13 residues.

This chain uses TRBV18 with TRBJ1-3; possibly TRBD1 for D (5 bases). V was cut by 8 bases and J by 0 bases, with 11 bases left in between. CDR1 is KGHSH and CDR2 is LQKENI in the germline V gene. The length of the CDR3 is 14 residues. The CDR3 spells CASTTGHSGNTIYF. The CDR3 bases are TGTGCCAGCACAACGGGGCACTCTGGAAACACCATATATTTT.

This rearrangement joins TRBV15 to TRBJ2-3, with a tentative D call TRBD1 (6 bases). The germline V and J ends were trimmed by 5 bases and 1 base, with 13 bases remaining between them. The CDR3 is made up of 15 amino acids. From germline, CDR1 is LNHNV and CDR2 YYDKDF (reference sequence). This CDR3 reads CATSGGGFRTDTQYF. The CDR3 DNA sequence: TGTGCCACCAGCGGGGGCGGATTCCGCACAGATACGCAGTATTTT. The full variable domain, rest sourced from reference TRBV15 and TRBJ2-3, is DAMVIQNPRYQVTQFGKPVTLSCSQTLNHNVMYWYQQKSSQAPKLLFHYYDKDFNNEADTPDNFQSRRPNTSFCFLDIRSPGLGDTAMYLCATSGGGFRTDTQYFGPGTRLTVL.

V usage is TRBV21-1 and J usage is TRBJ2-7; the table calls TRBD2, which could not be checked here. TRBV21-1 is assigned pseudogene status. The CDR3 sequence is 10 residues long. The DNA for the CDR3 is TGTGCCAGCAGCACGTACGAGCAGTACTTC. Its translation: CASSTYEQYF.

The genes are TRBV13 and TRBJ2-3; D gene ambiguous. The germline gives CDR1 PRHDT, CDR2 FYEKMQ (reference sequence). The CDR3 has 13 amino acids. The V end was cut by 0 bases, the J end by 2 bases, with 3 bases between. As DNA, the CDR3 is TGTGCCAGCAGCTTAGGTCACACAGATACGCAGTATTTT. Its translation: CASSLGHTDTQYF.

This rearrangement joins TRBV7-9 to TRBJ1-2, with D possibly matching TRBD1 (5 bases). The CDR3 runs 13 residues. Trimming pared 1 base from V and 2 bases from J, leaving 5 bases between. Germline V lookup: CDR1 SEHNR, CDR2 FQNEAQ (reference sequence). CDR3 DNA sequence: TGTGCCAGCAGCTTAGGACAGAACTATGGCTACACCTTC. It encodes CASSLGQNYGYTF. Drawing the rest from reference TRBV7-9 and TRBJ1-2, the complete variable domain is DTGVSQNPRHKITKRGQNVTFRCDPISEHNRLYWYRQTLGQGPEFLTYFQNEAQLEKSRLLSDRFSAERPKGSFSTLEIQRTEQGDSAMYLCASSLGQNYGYTFGSGTRLTVV.

The J gene is TRBJ1-1, the V gene TRBV6-1; 7 bases agree with TRBD1. Germline CDR1 reads MNHNS; CDR2 reads SASEGT. V was pared by 7 bases and J by 3 bases, with 8 bases of the junction left unmatched. CDR3 size: 14 residues. The CDR3 region has the DNA TGTGCCAGCAACCGACAGGGCGGATACACTGAAGCTTTCTTT. Protein: CASNRQGGYTEAFF.